The rows below give T cell receptor beta chains drawn from one sample of a study of blood T cells in healthy people across ages. A single record per CDR3 protein comes from TCRdb applying MiXCR to the 5' RACE reads. The sample shows under 700,000 distinct CDR3 sequences, under 30% of them seen only once. The data were also submitted as part of a second study, on T cells of mothers and their children.

Sequenced: blood. These receptors were obtained from a boy under 18 in good health. Both conserved end residues are part of each CDR3. The D gene is left open where the match is weak. Expanded clones get a size class; other rows say once, few or many, or leave the size out.

j_gene	abundance	d_gene	v_gene	CDR3nt	CDR3aa
TRBJ1-4	-	-	TRBV6-5	TGTGCCAGCAGTAATCAGGGTAATGAAAAACTGTTTTTT	CASSNQGNEKLFF
TRBJ2-5	few	-	TRBV3-1	TGTGCCAGCAGCCAGGAAACAGGGATCGAGGAGACCCAGTACTTC	CASSQETGIEETQYF
TRBJ1-2	-	-	TRBV7-8	TGTGCCAGCAGCTTAGCCTCGCCTTCTTATTATGGCTACACCTTC	CASSLASPSYYGYTF
TRBJ2-1	once	TRBD2	TRBV9	TGTGCCAGCAGCTTCCGGGGGGACGCGTACAATGAGCAGTTCTTC	CASSFRGDAYNEQFF
TRBJ2-2	few	-	TRBV5-5	TGTGCCAGCAGCTTCCGGACAGTACCCGGGGAGCTGTTTTTT	CASSFRTVPGELFF
TRBJ2-5	-	-	TRBV12-3/TRBV12-4	TGTGCCAGCAGACAGGACCCCGGGGAGACCCAGTACTTC	CASRQDPGETQYF
TRBJ2-7	few	-	TRBV9	TGTGCCAGCAGCCCATCCGTCGCCGGCTACGAGCAGTACTTC	CASSPSVAGYEQYF
TRBJ2-7	-	-	TRBV10-3	TGTGCCATCAGTGACTCTCCCAAGTACGAGCAGTACTTC	CAISDSPKYEQYF
TRBJ2-7	few	-	TRBV9	TGTGCCAGCAGCGTAGCGGACCTTAGAGAGCAGTACTTC	CASSVADLREQYF
TRBJ1-5	-	-	TRBV7-9	TGTGCCAGCAGCTTAGCTCGAAGAGGGTACAGCAATCAGCCCCAGCATTTT	CASSLARRGYSNQPQHF
TRBJ1-4	few	-	TRBV6-1	TGTGCCAGCAGAACCCGGGCGCCAGACAGTATTAATGAAAAACTGTTTTTT	CASRTRAPDSINEKLFF
TRBJ1-1	few	-	TRBV5-6	TGTGCCAGCAGAGAAGGACAGAACACTGAAGCTTTCTTT	CASREGQNTEAFF
TRBJ2-7	many	-	TRBV29-1	TGCAGCGTTGGGGCAGGGCCCCCCTACGAGCAGTACTTC	CSVGAGPPYEQYF
TRBJ2-1	-	TRBD2	TRBV29-1	TGCAGCGTTAGCGGGAGGGCCTACAATGAGCAGTTCTTC	CSVSGRAYNEQFF
TRBJ2-7	few	-	TRBV9	TGTGCCAGCAGCCACCCGAAGGGAGTCGGGGGCCCTCGAACCTACGAGCAGTACTTC	CASSHPKGVGGPRTYEQYF
TRBJ2-7	few	TRBD1	TRBV4-1	TGCGCCAGCAGCCAAGAGGGACAGATTTACGAGCAGTACTTC	CASSQEGQIYEQYF
TRBJ2-1	-	TRBD2	TRBV18	TGTGCCAGCTCACCACCTCTAGCGGGGGGCCCCAACAATGAGCAGTTCTTC	CASSPPLAGGPNNEQFF
TRBJ2-7	many	-	TRBV4-3	TGCGCCAGCAGCCAAGATTTGATGGGAGCCGAGCAGTACTTC	CASSQDLMGAEQYF
TRBJ2-5	-	-	TRBV5-1	TGCGCCAGCAGCTTGGGGCCTGGAGAGACCCCGTACTTC	CASSLGPGETPYF
TRBJ2-7	few	-	TRBV27	TGTGCCAGCCAAGTCAACCACATTACCTACGAGCAGTACTTC	CASQVNHITYEQYF
TRBJ2-7	few	TRBD2	TRBV7-9	TGTGCCAGCAGCTTACCGGGGCTAGCGGGAAGAATCGAGCAGTACTTC	CASSLPGLAGRIEQYF
TRBJ2-2	many	TRBD1	TRBV3-1	TGTGCCAGCAGCCTCCGGAGACGGGCACGGACAGGCCAGAACACCGGGGAGCTGTTTTTT	CASSLRRRARTGQNTGELFF
TRBJ2-3	few	TRBD1	TRBV14	TGTGCCAGCAGCCCAAAGGACAGGGACCAGTATTTT	CASSPKDRDQYF
TRBJ1-3	-	-	TRBV29-1	TGCAGCGTTGAAGATAACGGCGACTCTGGAAACACCATATATTTT	CSVEDNGDSGNTIYF
TRBJ2-3	-	TRBD2	TRBV7-9	TGTGCCAGCAGCTTAGGACTAGCGGGAACCTCTAGCACAGATACGCAGTATTTT	CASSLGLAGTSSTDTQYF
TRBJ2-7	many	-	TRBV7-8	TGTGCCAGCAGCTTGCCAGGCTACGAGCAGTACTTC	CASSLPGYEQYF
TRBJ2-5	-	-	TRBV20-1	TGCAGTGCTAGAGCGGGACTTATTGAAGAGACCCAGTACTTC	CSARAGLIEETQYF